This T cell receptor beta chain derives from a study of T-cell memory formation after mild COVID-19. MiXCR was run by TCRdb on the 5' RACE reads, yielding one entry per CDR3 protein. In the table there are roughly 580,000 distinct CDR3 sequences, over 15% of which are singletons. The CDR3 totals 14 residues. The germline gives CDR1 LGHDT, CDR2 YNNKEL (reference sequence). With 4 bases clipped from V and 5 bases from J, the junction kept 4 bases outside the gene matches. There are a few counts of this clonotype. The sequencing sample was made of PBMCs or a T cell subset sorted from them (not recorded which). This sequence joins TRBV3-1 and TRBJ2-3; 9 bases fit TRBD2. The TCR originated in an adult woman who had mild COVID-19 (a few samples of this study predate the infection). Cell type and time point are not known. The CDR3 reads CASSRAGGQDTQYF. CDR3 sequence (DNA): TGTGCCAGCAGCCGGGCGGGGGGGCAAGATACGCAGTATTTT.